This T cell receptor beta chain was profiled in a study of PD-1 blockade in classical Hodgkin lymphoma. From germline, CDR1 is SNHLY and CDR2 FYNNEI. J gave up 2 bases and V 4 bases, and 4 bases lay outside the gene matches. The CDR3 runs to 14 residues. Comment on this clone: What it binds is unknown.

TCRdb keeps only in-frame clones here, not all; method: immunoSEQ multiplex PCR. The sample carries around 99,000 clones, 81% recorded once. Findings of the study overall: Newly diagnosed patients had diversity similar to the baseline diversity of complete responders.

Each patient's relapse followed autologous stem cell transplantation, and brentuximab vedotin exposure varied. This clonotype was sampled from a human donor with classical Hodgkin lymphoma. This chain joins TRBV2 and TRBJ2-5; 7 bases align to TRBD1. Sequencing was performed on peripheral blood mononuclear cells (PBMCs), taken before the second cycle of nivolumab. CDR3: CASSVGTVQETQYF. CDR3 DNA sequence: TGTGCCAGCAGTGTTGGGACAGTACAAGAGACCCAGTACTTC.